These 11 T cell receptor beta chains originate from one sample sequenced in a study of cytomegalovirus exposure and HLA in healthy donors. It was with 60 Vbeta and 13 Jbeta primers that the PCR ran. Sequencing was performed with immunoSEQ multiplex PCR; in TCRdb, only in-frame clones are kept and a portion is missing. The sample holds roughly 100,000 clones, over 70% seen once. The sequenced sample was PBMCs. The receptor set was obtained from a woman between 35 and 50 years old in good health and CMV-seronegative.

V and J are TRBV29-1 and TRBJ1-3; maybe TRBD1 (5 bases). Between the trimmed V and J ends, which lost 7 bases and 2 bases, there was a span of 12 bases. The V gene's germline CDR1 is SQVTM and CDR2 ANQGSEA. CDR3 length equals 13 residues. The CDR3 spells CSASRGTGNTIYF. In DNA, the CDR3 is TGCAGCGCCTCCCGGGGGACTGGAAACACCATATATTTT.

The V and J genes are TRBV27 and TRBJ2-2, with a tentative D call TRBD1 (6 bases). Germline V lookup: CDR1 MNHEY, CDR2 SMNVEV (reference sequence). The CDR3 is 16 amino acids. Trimming shortened V by 6 bases and J by 5 bases, and 19 bases separated the two germline ends. The CDR3 here is CASRERDRSSTGELFF. CDR3 DNA: TGTGCCAGCAGAGAGAGAGACAGGTCGTCGACCGGGGAGCTGTTTTTT.

This clone has just a few counts. The chain recombines TRBV18 with TRBJ1-2; D not certain. Trimming took 3 bases from V and 8 from J, leaving 13 bases between them. This CDR3 region has 13 residues. The germline V gene encodes CDR1 KGHSH and CDR2 LQKENI. The CDR3 DNA sequence: TGTGCCAGCTCACCGGTACCAGAGGGCGGCTACACCTTC. Translating gives CASSPVPEGGYTF.

The chain is built from TRBV9 and TRBJ1-3, with no clear D. The V end was cut by 0 bases, the J end by 0 bases, with 4 bases between. This CDR3 has 14 residues. Germline V gives CDR1 SGDLS, CDR2 YYNGEE. This CDR3 is CASSVDSSGNTIYF. In DNA form, the CDR3 reads TGTGCCAGCAGCGTAGACAGCTCTGGAAACACCATATATTTT.

This chain joins TRBV4-3 and TRBJ2-1; the match to TRBD2 covers 13 bases. The junction had 9 bases not matched to a gene; V was cut back by 0 bases and J by 4 bases. CDR1 is LGHNA, CDR2 YSLEER, per germline. CDR3 length equals 19 residues. Written as DNA, the CDR3 is TGCGCCAGCAGCCAAGATTTTGAGACTAGCGGGGGGCCTTACAATGAGCAGTTCTTC. This sequence encodes CASSQDFETSGGPYNEQFF.

The rearrangement links TRBV15 to TRBJ2-7; tentatively, D is TRBD1 (6 bases). The V end was cut by 2 bases, the J end by 3 bases, with 14 bases between. The CDR3 has 15 residues. In germline, CDR1 is LNHNV, CDR2 YYDKDF (reference sequence). The CDR3, as DNA: TGTGCCACCAGCAGAAGTACAGGGATTAGCTACGAGCAGTACTTC. Protein sequence: CATSRSTGISYEQYF.

This chain links TRBV5-4 with TRBJ2-1, with 7 bases lining up with TRBD1. The trim removed 4 bases at V and 7 bases at J, leaving 11 bases unmatched. The CDR3 loop spans 15 amino acids. Per the germline V gene, CDR1 is SGHNT and CDR2 is YYREEE (reference sequence). CDR3 in amino acids: CASSRGTVLLNEQFF. CDR3 coding DNA: TGTGCCAGCAGCCGTGGGACAGTTCTTTTGAATGAGCAGTTCTTC.

Turning to this clone: A junction boundary mismatches the germline segment, possibly from a read error. This chain uses TRBV29-1 with TRBJ1-1; no clear D. Germline V gene data show CDR1 as SQVTM and CDR2 as ANQGSEA. The CDR3 is 8 residues long. CDR3 region: CSVEDCSF. The CDR3 DNA reads as TGCAGCGTTGAAGATTGCAGCTTT.

This chain joins TRBV5-1 and TRBJ1-2; weak D call: TRBD1 (5 bases). The length of the CDR3 is 15 residues. Germline V gene sequence: CDR1 SGHRS, CDR2 YFSETQ. V dropped 3 bases and J dropped 3 bases, with 15 bases sitting between them. The CDR3 loop is CASSSRPDIDYGYTF. As DNA, the CDR3 is TGCGCCAGCAGCTCCCGGCCGGACATAGACTATGGCTACACCTTC.

V gene TRBV9 combines with J gene TRBJ2-7; the D is unclear. The CDR3 length is 14 residues. The germline V gene has CDR1 SGDLS and CDR2 YYNGEE. Deletions cut 2 bases from V and 0 bases from J, with 9 bases between. This CDR3 reads CASSVRPGSYEQYF. The CDR3 nucleotides are TGTGCCAGCAGCGTTCGTCCGGGCTCCTACGAGCAGTACTTC.

This chain connects TRBV18 to TRBJ1-4; unclear D gene. V was cut by 2 bases and J by 1 base, with 8 bases left in between. Germline V gives CDR1 KGHSH, CDR2 LQKENI. The CDR3 covers 15 residues. DNA for the CDR3: TGTGCCAGCTCACCATTTGAGGGAACTAATGAAAAACTGTTTTTT. It encodes CASSPFEGTNEKLFF. Complete variable domain (other parts from reference TRBV18 and TRBJ1-4): NAGVMQNPRHLVRRRGQEARLRCSPMKGHSHVYWYRQLPEEGLKFMVYLQKENIIDESGMPKERFSAEFPKEGPSILRIQQVVRGDSAAYFCASSPFEGTNEKLFFGSGTQLSVL.